This is a list of T cell receptor beta chains from one sample in a study of T cells in Graves' hyperthyroidism and ophthalmopathy. A single record per CDR3 protein comes from TCRdb applying MiXCR to the multiplex PCR reads. The table records fewer than 450,000 distinct CDR3 sequences, about a sixth of them present only once. The sequenced material came from blood. These receptors came from a woman in her twenties or thirties with Graves' hyperthyroidism that later progressed to Graves' ophthalmopathy. CDR3s include the opening cysteine and the closing phenylalanine or tryptophan. Each record gives: J gene, D gene, clone size, V gene, CDR3 DNA, CDR3 protein. D genes are given only for firm matches. The size entry is marked missing in some rows and otherwise reads once, few, many or a size class.

j_call: TRBJ2-5; d_call: TRBD2; clone_size: many; v_call: TRBV12-5; cdr3_nt: TGTGCTAGTGGTTTGCCCTCCTCCAGCGGGAGTGAGACCCAGTACTTC; cdr3_aa: CASGLPSSSGSETQYF
j_call: TRBJ2-1; d_call: TRBD2; clone_size: -; v_call: TRBV20-1; cdr3_nt: TGCAGTGCTAGGGCTCCGGGACTAGCGGGGATAAATGAGCAGTTCTTC; cdr3_aa: CSARAPGLAGINEQFF
j_call: TRBJ1-1; d_call: -; clone_size: many; v_call: TRBV29-1; cdr3_nt: TGCAGCGTTGAAGCTCCGGGACCGACGAACACTGAAGCTTTCTTT; cdr3_aa: CSVEAPGPTNTEAFF
j_call: TRBJ1-1; d_call: -; clone_size: many; v_call: TRBV12-3/TRBV12-4; cdr3_nt: TGTGCCAGCAGCTACAGTACGGCTGAAGCTTTCTTT; cdr3_aa: CASSYSTAEAFF
j_call: TRBJ2-5; d_call: TRBD2; clone_size: many; v_call: TRBV15; cdr3_nt: TGTGCCACCAGCAGAGGGCTAGCGGGGCCAGGGGAAGAGACCCAGTACTTC; cdr3_aa: CATSRGLAGPGEETQYF
j_call: TRBJ2-1; d_call: TRBD1; clone_size: -; v_call: TRBV30; cdr3_nt: TGTGCCTGGAGTATTACAGGGGCCGAGCAGTTCTTC; cdr3_aa: CAWSITGAEQFF
j_call: TRBJ2-5; d_call: TRBD2; clone_size: -; v_call: TRBV2; cdr3_nt: TGTGCCAGCAGTGAAGACAGAATGGGACTAGCGGGAGGGTTCGGAGAGACCCAGTACTTC; cdr3_aa: CASSEDRMGLAGGFGETQYF
j_call: TRBJ1-6; d_call: -; clone_size: many; v_call: TRBV7-8; cdr3_nt: TGTGCCAGCAGCTTAAAACAGGTGGATTCACCCCTCCACTTT; cdr3_aa: CASSLKQVDSPLHF
j_call: TRBJ2-1; d_call: TRBD1; clone_size: many; v_call: TRBV11-2; cdr3_nt: TGTGCCAGCAGCTTGAGGGGGCTACTGTTCAATGAGCAGTTCTTC; cdr3_aa: CASSLRGLLFNEQFF
j_call: TRBJ1-1; d_call: -; clone_size: -; v_call: TRBV12-3/TRBV12-4; cdr3_nt: TGTGCCAGCAGTTCTACGGAAGAAGCTTTCTTT; cdr3_aa: CASSSTEEAFF
j_call: TRBJ2-6; d_call: TRBD1; clone_size: -; v_call: TRBV6-1; cdr3_nt: TGTGCCAGCAGGCTACAGGGGATTGTCTCTGGGGCCAACGTCCTGACTTTC; cdr3_aa: CASRLQGIVSGANVLTF
j_call: TRBJ1-1; d_call: -; clone_size: many; v_call: TRBV6-1; cdr3_nt: TGTGCCAGCAGCGACCTACCGGACAGACTATTGAACACTGAAGCTTTCTTT; cdr3_aa: CASSDLPDRLLNTEAFF
j_call: TRBJ1-5; d_call: -; clone_size: -; v_call: TRBV4-1; cdr3_nt: TGCGCCAGCAGCCAAGTGGGGCGGCCTAGCAATCAGCCCCAGCATTTT; cdr3_aa: CASSQVGRPSNQPQHF
j_call: TRBJ2-5; d_call: -; clone_size: -; v_call: TRBV11-2; cdr3_nt: TGTGCCAGCAGTGAAACTTGGAGCCCGGAGACCCAGTACTTC; cdr3_aa: CASSETWSPETQYF
j_call: TRBJ1-5; d_call: TRBD1; clone_size: many; v_call: TRBV11-2; cdr3_nt: TGTGCCAGCAGCTCAGACAGGGGAGATAGCAATCAGCCCCAGCATTTT; cdr3_aa: CASSSDRGDSNQPQHF
j_call: TRBJ1-1; d_call: TRBD1; clone_size: few; v_call: TRBV7-6; cdr3_nt: TGTGCCAGCAGCTTAGCTCTTGGACAGGGGAACACTGAAGCTCTCTTT; cdr3_aa: CASSLALGQGNTEALF
j_call: TRBJ1-6; d_call: -; clone_size: many; v_call: TRBV18; cdr3_nt: TGTGCCAGCTCAAGGACAGATAATTCACCCCTCCACTTT; cdr3_aa: CASSRTDNSPLHF
j_call: TRBJ2-3; d_call: -; clone_size: -; v_call: TRBV12-3/TRBV12-4; cdr3_nt: TGTGCCAGCAGTTTCTTGGTGGGAGTACCGTCCGATACGCAGTATTTT; cdr3_aa: CASSFLVGVPSDTQYF
j_call: TRBJ1-1; d_call: -; clone_size: -; v_call: TRBV25-1; cdr3_nt: TGTGCCAGCAGTGAATTTGATTCCGCGAACACTGAAGCTTTCTTT; cdr3_aa: CASSEFDSANTEAFF
j_call: TRBJ1-6; d_call: -; clone_size: many; v_call: TRBV10-3; cdr3_nt: TGTGCCATCAGCCCGTCGGGAGACTCCTATAATTCACCCCTCCACTTT; cdr3_aa: CAISPSGDSYNSPLHF
j_call: TRBJ2-3; d_call: TRBD2; clone_size: many; v_call: TRBV11-2; cdr3_nt: TGTGCCAGCAGCCAGGGACTAGCGCCTAGCACAGATACGCAGTATTTT; cdr3_aa: CASSQGLAPSTDTQYF
j_call: TRBJ2-1; d_call: -; clone_size: many; v_call: TRBV27; cdr3_nt: TGTGCCAGCAGTTTGGACAAGTACAATGAGCAGTTCTTC; cdr3_aa: CASSLDKYNEQFF
j_call: TRBJ2-3; d_call: -; clone_size: -; v_call: TRBV11-2; cdr3_nt: TGTGCCAGCAGCTTAGAGGGGGAGAGTCGAGATACGCAGTATTTT; cdr3_aa: CASSLEGESRDTQYF
j_call: TRBJ1-2; d_call: -; clone_size: many; v_call: TRBV6-1; cdr3_nt: TGTGCCAGCAGTGATATGGGACTGCGTCTCCCCTATGGCTACACCTTC; cdr3_aa: CASSDMGLRLPYGYTF
j_call: TRBJ2-7; d_call: -; clone_size: many; v_call: TRBV19; cdr3_nt: TGTGCCAGTAGTATAGGTTTACAGTCTCGGGAGCAGTACTTC; cdr3_aa: CASSIGLQSREQYF
j_call: TRBJ1-6; d_call: -; clone_size: many; v_call: TRBV11-2; cdr3_nt: TGTGCCAGCAGCCCCCCGGGCAGGGGAAGTTCACCCCTCCACTTT; cdr3_aa: CASSPPGRGSSPLHF
j_call: TRBJ2-7; d_call: TRBD1; clone_size: -; v_call: TRBV12-3/TRBV12-4; cdr3_nt: TGTGCCAGCAGTTTACAGGACAGGCAATACGAGCAGTACTTC; cdr3_aa: CASSLQDRQYEQYF
j_call: TRBJ2-1; d_call: -; clone_size: -; v_call: TRBV11-2; cdr3_nt: TGTGCCAGCAGCTCCAGGGGATATAGAATGGCCCACAATGAGCAGTTCTTC; cdr3_aa: CASSSRGYRMAHNEQFF
j_call: TRBJ2-1; d_call: -; clone_size: many; v_call: TRBV28; cdr3_nt: TGTGCCAGCAGGCCGACCAGCGTGTACAATGAGCAGTTCTTC; cdr3_aa: CASRPTSVYNEQFF
j_call: TRBJ1-5; d_call: -; clone_size: many; v_call: TRBV28; cdr3_nt: TGTGCCAGCAGTTTGTTCAGTATCTATAGCAATCAGCCCCAGCATTTT; cdr3_aa: CASSLFSIYSNQPQHF